This TCR beta chain was sequenced during a study of blood T cells in healthy people across ages. Notes on the study in general: Per-million-T-cell TCR beta diversity fell roughly linearly with age.

A word on this clonotype: The antigen is unknown.

Sample-barcoded 5' priming and a J-beta primer mix drove a second PCR of 7 to 11 cycles. TCRdb reprocessed the 5' RACE reads with MiXCR, giving one entry per CDR3 protein. The sample has 1,300,000 or so distinct CDR3 sequences; 55% to 75% are singletons. The donors, all healthy, were Caucasians living in Russia, aged roughly 6 to 100. For every donor, a draw yielded around 10 milliliters of peripheral blood. Every sample gave at least 5 micrograms of total RNA when it was extracted. This receptor was identified in a man aged 18-30 years in good health. Sequenced input: blood.

CDR3 sequence: CSVEWLGQGGGEQYF. As DNA, the CDR3 is TGCAGCGTTGAATGGCTGGGACAGGGGGGAGGGGAGCAGTACTTC. V usage is TRBV29-1 and J usage is TRBJ2-7, with 11 nucleotides matching TRBD1. From germline, CDR1 is SQVTM and CDR2 ANQGSEA. V shed 2 bases and J 7 bases; nucleotides not matched to a gene: 10. The CDR3 sequence is 15 residues long.